Presented here are 25 T cell receptor beta chains from one specimen sequenced in a study of T cell responses to AZD1222 COVID-19 vaccine. TCRdb's copy holds only in-frame clones and misses some; the assay was immunoSEQ multiplex PCR. The sample records 120,000 or so clones, more than 85% being singletons. The starting material was peripheral blood, obtained on day 0 of AZD1222 vaccination. The origin of the receptors is an adult in good health.

CDR3 DNA sequence: TGTGCCAGCAGCCGATTAACTAGCACAGATACGCAGTATTTT. Amino acids: CASSRLTSTDTQYF. The chain joins TRBV3-1 (or the pseudogene TRBV3-2) to TRBJ2-3; no firm D call. The CDR3 runs 14 residues. Germline V lookup: CDR1 LGHDT, CDR2 YNNKEL (reference sequence). Trimming stripped 4 bases from V and 0 bases from J, with 8 bases between.

The gene calls are TRBV5-1 and TRBJ2-7; D may correspond to TRBD1 or TRBD2 (5 bases each). CDR1 and CDR2 from the germline V gene are SGHRS and YFSETQ. V was pared by 0 bases and J by 2 bases, with 15 bases between. The CDR3 runs 16 residues. CDR3 region: CASSLGVRDPPYEQYF. The CDR3 DNA reads TGCGCCAGCAGCTTGGGTGTCCGGGACCCACCCTACGAGCAGTACTTC. Full variable domain (outside the CDR3, taken from reference TRBV5-1 and TRBJ2-7): KAGVTQTPRYLIKTRGQQVTLSCSPISGHRSVSWYQQTPGQGLQFLFEYFSETQRNKGNFPGRFSGRQFSNSRSEMNVSTLELGDSALYLCASSLGVRDPPYEQYFGPGTRLTVT.

This chain links TRBV7-8 with TRBJ2-1; 9 positions agree with TRBD2. CDR3 length: 21 residues. Germline assignment: CDR1 SGHVS and CDR2 FQNEAQ. V was pared by 9 bases and J by 4 bases, with 28 bases of the junction left unmatched. As DNA, the CDR3 is TGTGCCAGAAGCCCTAGCGGGACTATAAATGCGCGGTGTAAAAAGTACAATGAGCAGTTCTTC. Protein product: CARSPSGTINARCKKYNEQFF.

The CDR3 loop is CASSRRAEYEQYF. CDR3 nucleotides: TGTGCCAGCAGCCGGCGGGCAGAATACGAGCAGTACTTC. The V gene is TRBV5-6, the J gene TRBJ2-7, with D maybe TRBD2 (5 bases). Germline CDR1 SGHDT, CDR2 YYEEEE. The CDR3 runs to 13 residues. V shed 4 bases and J shed 4 bases, with 12 bases lying between them.

The sample holds one count of this clone. The gene calls are TRBV27 and TRBJ1-4; D call uncertain. The CDR3 loop spans 15 amino acids. In germline, CDR1 is MNHEY, CDR2 SMNVEV (reference sequence). Trimming pared 6 bases from V and 6 bases from J, leaving 17 bases between. In DNA form, the CDR3 reads TGTGCCAGCAGCTCAGGTTTCGCGGAGGATGAAAAACTGTTTTTT. This gives the protein CASSSGFAEDEKLFF.

In its sample, this clone was seen a few times. This chain links TRBV11-3 with TRBJ2-1; 13 bases map to TRBD2. The CDR3 is 16 amino acids. Germline CDR1 SGHNT, CDR2 YENEEA. Unmatched junction bases numbered 5, after V lost 4 bases and J lost 5 bases. The CDR3 region is CASSYAGLAGNNEQFF. The CDR3 nucleotides are TGTGCCAGCAGCTATGCGGGACTAGCGGGAAACAATGAGCAGTTCTTC.

This clone was recorded only once. The chain recombines TRBV6-2 or TRBV6-3 with TRBJ2-7, with a tentative D call TRBD2 (5 bases). This CDR3 is 15 amino acids long. The germline CDR1 and CDR2 sequences are MNHEY and SVGEGT. The V end was cut by 2 bases, the J end by 0 bases, with 11 bases between. CDR3 DNA sequence: TGTGCCAGCAGTTACCGGCTTGCGGGCTCCTACGAGCAGTACTTC. This translates into CASSYRLAGSYEQYF.

This chain links TRBV7-9 with TRBJ2-2; 11 bases match TRBD2. The germline gives CDR1 SEHNR, CDR2 FQNEAQ (reference sequence). The V segment lost 4 bases and the J segment 5 bases; nucleotides outside the gene matches: 15. This CDR3 region has 19 residues. The DNA of the CDR3 is TGTGCCAGCAGCTACGGTGGCGGGCTAGCGGGAGGAGGGACCGGGGAGCTGTTTTTT. It yields the protein CASSYGGGLAGGGTGELFF. The full variable domain, rest sourced from reference TRBV7-9 and TRBJ2-2, is DTGVSQNPRHKITKRGQNVTFRCDPISEHNRLYWYRQTLGQGPEFLTYFQNEAQLEKSRLLSDRFSAERPKGSFSTLEIQRTEQGDSAMYLCASSYGGGLAGGGTGELFFGEGSRLTVL.

This clone was counted between two and nine times. J is TRBJ1-2 and V is TRBV7-9; D remains unclear. Looked up from germline, CDR1 is SEHNR and CDR2 is FQNEAQ (reference sequence). Trimming removed 1 base at V and 0 bases at J, with 6 bases between. The CDR3 has 14 amino acids. The CDR3 DNA reads TGTGCCAGCAGCTTAGGGGGTACTAACTATGGCTACACCTTC. This encodes CASSLGGTNYGYTF.

The V gene is TRBV11-3, the J gene TRBJ2-1; D is unresolved. This CDR3 has 13 residues. V was clipped by 5 bases and J by 5 bases, with 10 bases between them. The V gene's germline CDR1 is SGHNT and CDR2 YENEEA. Written as DNA, the CDR3 is TGTGCCAGCAGCGCCGACGGCGACAATGAGCAGTTCTTC. Translation: CASSADGDNEQFF.

The chain carries TRBV2 and TRBJ2-3; 14 bases map to TRBD2. J gave up 4 bases and V 9 bases, and 6 bases lay outside the gene matches. Germline CDR1 SNHLY, CDR2 FYNNEI. The CDR3 is 15 residues long. CDR3 sequence reads: CASQTSGRGADTQYF. In nucleotides, the CDR3 is TGTGCCAGTCAGACTAGCGGGAGGGGCGCAGATACGCAGTATTTT.

The chain uses TRBV11-3 and TRBJ2-2; D is perhaps TRBD2 (6 bases). Germline CDR1 is SGHNT and CDR2 is YENEEA. The V end lost 3 bases, the J end lost 2 bases, and 16 bases lay between the germline ends. The CDR3 runs to 17 residues. The CDR3 region has the DNA TGTGCCAGCAGCTTCCGCATGGGAGGTGATAACACCGGGGAGCTGTTTTTT. This codes for CASSFRMGGDNTGELFF.

The V call is TRBV7-7, the J call TRBJ2-2; a possible D gene is TRBD2 (6 bases). From germline, CDR1 is SSHAT and CDR2 FNYEAQ (reference sequence). The CDR3 has 17 residues. Deletions cut 3 bases from V and 4 bases from J, with 18 bases between. This chain's CDR3 is CASSFGGGFHGTGELFF. DNA for the CDR3: TGTGCCAGCAGCTTCGGTGGAGGGTTTCACGGCACCGGGGAGCTGTTTTTT.

The chain couples TRBV3-1 (or the pseudogene TRBV3-2) to TRBJ2-1; D is perhaps TRBD1 or TRBD2 (7 bases each). Germline loops: CDR1 LGHDT, CDR2 YNNKEL (reference sequence). The CDR3 has 15 amino acids. Trimming left V 4 bases short and J 2 bases short, with 12 bases between. The CDR3 sequence: CASSPGGDTYNEQFF. The CDR3 nucleotides are TGTGCCAGCAGCCCAGGGGGGGATACCTACAATGAGCAGTTCTTC.

Comments on this clone: This specimen includes other DNA sequences encoding the same CDR3. The gene calls are TRBV7-9 and TRBJ2-7; D might be TRBD1 or TRBD2, each matching 5 bases. CDR3 length: 14 amino acids. Deletions cut 5 bases from V and 3 bases from J, with 14 bases between. The germline CDR1 and CDR2 sequences are SEHNR and FQNEAQ (reference sequence). Written as DNA, the CDR3 is TGTGCCAGCAGCCCCCGGGACGTGGACTACGAGCAGTACTTC. It is translated as CASSPRDVDYEQYF.

CDR3: CAWSGGAGYEKLFF. The CDR3 nucleotides are TGTGCCTGGAGTGGGGGGGCGGGTTATGAAAAACTGTTTTTT. V is TRBV30 and J is TRBJ1-4; D possibly corresponds to TRBD1 (6 bases). The CDR3 contains 14 residues. Germline V gives CDR1 GTSNPN, CDR2 SVGIG (reference sequence). The V end lost 1 base, the J end lost 6 bases, and 12 bases lay between the germline ends.

This clone was observed a few times. CDR3 nucleotides: TGTGCCAGCAGCCCGCAGAGAGGGTCTGGGGCCAACGTCCTGACTTTC. Translated, it gives CASSPQRGSGANVLTF. The chain joins TRBV7-9 to TRBJ2-6; a possible D gene is TRBD2 (5 bases). The V end was cut by 5 bases, the J end by 1 base, with 12 bases between. The CDR3 spans 16 residues. Germline CDR1 is SEHNR and CDR2 is FQNEAQ (reference sequence).

The V call is TRBV7-2, the J call TRBJ1-2; 7 bases are a match to TRBD1. V was pared by 4 bases and J by 7 bases, with 6 bases of the junction left unmatched. The V gene's germline CDR1 is SGHTA and CDR2 FQGNSA. This CDR3 is built from 13 residues. The CDR3 sequence: CASSSGGNGGYTF. The CDR3 bases are TGTGCCAGCAGCTCAGGGGGTAACGGTGGCTACACCTTC.

The chain links TRBV15 to TRBJ2-5; TRBD2 agrees at 7 bases. CDR1 and CDR2 from the germline V gene are LNHNV and YYDKDF (reference sequence). CDR3 size: 16 residues. With 5 bases clipped from V and 5 bases from J, the junction kept 14 bases outside the gene matches. CDR3 sequence: CATSSGGFSRDETQYF. CDR3 DNA: TGTGCCACCAGCTCCGGGGGGTTTTCCCGCGATGAGACCCAGTACTTC.

The J gene is TRBJ2-5, the V gene TRBV11-1; TRBD1 aligns across 10 bases. CDR1 is SGHAT, CDR2 FQDESV, per germline (reference sequence). The CDR3 has 15 residues. The ends lost 5 bases at V and 4 bases at J; junction bases unmatched: 7. The CDR3 spells CASSPTGGAGETQYF. In nucleotides, the CDR3 is TGTGCCAGCAGCCCGACAGGGGGCGCCGGAGAGACCCAGTACTTC.

V is TRBV14 and J is TRBJ1-2, with D tentatively TRBD1 (5 bases). Per germline, CDR1 SGHDN and CDR2 FVKESK. There are 14 residues in the CDR3. Trimming shortened V by 5 bases and J by 8 bases, and 18 bases separated the two germline ends. The CDR3 reads CASSDRPPGFGYTF. In DNA, the CDR3 is TGTGCCAGCAGCGACCGACCCCCAGGGTTCGGCTACACCTTC. Combining the CDR3 with reference TRBV14 and TRBJ1-2 gives the whole variable domain EAGVTQFPSHSVIEKGQTVTLRCDPISGHDNLYWYRRVMGKEIKFLLHFVKESKQDESGMPNNRFLAERTGGTYSTLKVQPAELEDSGVYFCASSDRPPGFGYTFGSGTRLTVV.

This clone has more than one count but fewer than ten. V and J are TRBV24-1 and TRBJ1-4, with 10 nucleotides matching TRBD1. CDR1 KGHDR and CDR2 SFDVKD come from the germline V gene. V was pared by 7 bases and J by 5 bases, with 6 bases of the junction left unmatched. CDR3 length equals 15 residues. CDR3 DNA: TGTGCCACCAGGCCCCGGACAGGGGGGAATGAAAAACTGTTTTTT. Encoded protein: CATRPRTGGNEKLFF.

CDR3 in DNA: TGTGCCAGCAGTTCCGACTCGAACACTGAAGCTTTCTTT. Amino acid sequence: CASSSDSNTEAFF. The chain joins TRBV5-6 to TRBJ1-1; D ambiguous. Germline V gene data show CDR1 as SGHDT and CDR2 as YYEEEE. This CDR3 comprises 13 residues. V gave up 5 bases and J gave up 1 base, with 9 bases separating them. Using reference TRBV5-6 and TRBJ1-1 for the parts outside the CDR3, the full variable domain is DAGVTQSPTHLIKTRGQQVTLRCSPKSGHDTVSWYQQALGQGPQFIFQYYEEEERQRGNFPDRFSGHQFPNYSSELNVNALLLGDSALYLCASSSDSNTEAFFGQGTRLTVV.

The chain uses TRBV6-5 and TRBJ2-3; no firm D call. Germline V CDR1 and CDR2: MNHEY, SVGAGI. Between the trimmed V and J ends, which lost 1 base and 1 base, there was a span of 9 bases. This CDR3 spans 15 amino acids. The CDR3 protein is CASSYFGRRTDTQYF. CDR3 bases: TGTGCCAGCAGTTACTTTGGTAGACGCACAGATACGCAGTATTTT.

V and J are TRBV19 and TRBJ1-2; D gene unclear. CDR1 LNHDA and CDR2 SQIVND come from the germline V gene (reference sequence). V was shortened by 4 bases and J by 0 bases, with 12 bases between the two germline ends. The CDR3 contains 15 residues. CDR3 residues: CASSTRGRPNYGYTF. The CDR3, as DNA: TGTGCCAGTAGTACCCGAGGGCGCCCTAACTATGGCTACACCTTC.